The T cell receptor (beta chain) under discussion was sequenced for a study of CD8 T cells in ankylosing spondylitis. V lost 3 bases and J lost 2; bases outside the gene matches: 7. CDR1 LGHNT and CDR2 FRNRAP come from the germline V gene. The CDR3 is 15 residues long. One entry per CDR3 protein, called by TCRdb with MiXCR from the 5' RACE reads. Of about 25,000 distinct CDR3 sequences listed, over 2% are singletons. This clonotype was observed at least ten times. This receptor was obtained from a female donor with ankylosing spondylitis or in good health (not recorded which). J is TRBJ2-7 and V is TRBV12-5, with TRBD2 matching over 7 bases. Sequenced input: blood, either unsorted or a sorted T cell fraction (not recorded which). The DNA for the CDR3 is TGTGCTAGTGGTTTTTACGCGGGGGATACCTACGAGCAGTACTTC. Its protein product is CASGFYAGDTYEQYF.